This T cell receptor beta chain was identified in a study of blood T cells in healthy people across ages. Regarding the study as a whole: Researchers report that TCR beta diversity correlated strongly with naive T cell percentage.

Worth noting for this clonotype: Its antigen is still unknown.

The donors, all healthy, were Caucasians living in Russia, aged about 6 to 95. Isolated PBMCs totaled at least 6 million in each sample. CDR3 size: 14 residues. Per the germline V gene, CDR1 is SEHNR and CDR2 is FQNEAQ (reference sequence). Trimming cost V 5 bases and J 5 bases; bases outside gene matches: 7. Next came a second PCR, run for about 7 to 12 cycles, which used a sample-barcoded 5' primer along with a J-beta primer mix. From each sample, at least 2.5 million paired-end reads containing CDR3 were obtained. Using its own MiXCR run on the 5' RACE reads, TCRdb lists one record per CDR3 protein. The table includes about 1.8 million distinct CDR3 sequences, about 50% detected once.

The clonotype originates from a woman aged 40 to 55 in good health. Source material: blood. V gene TRBV7-9 combines with J gene TRBJ2-5; 8 bases line up with TRBD1. The CDR3 spells CASSGLRGRETQYF. In DNA, the CDR3 is TGTGCCAGCAGCGGACTCAGGGGGCGGGAGACCCAGTACTTC.